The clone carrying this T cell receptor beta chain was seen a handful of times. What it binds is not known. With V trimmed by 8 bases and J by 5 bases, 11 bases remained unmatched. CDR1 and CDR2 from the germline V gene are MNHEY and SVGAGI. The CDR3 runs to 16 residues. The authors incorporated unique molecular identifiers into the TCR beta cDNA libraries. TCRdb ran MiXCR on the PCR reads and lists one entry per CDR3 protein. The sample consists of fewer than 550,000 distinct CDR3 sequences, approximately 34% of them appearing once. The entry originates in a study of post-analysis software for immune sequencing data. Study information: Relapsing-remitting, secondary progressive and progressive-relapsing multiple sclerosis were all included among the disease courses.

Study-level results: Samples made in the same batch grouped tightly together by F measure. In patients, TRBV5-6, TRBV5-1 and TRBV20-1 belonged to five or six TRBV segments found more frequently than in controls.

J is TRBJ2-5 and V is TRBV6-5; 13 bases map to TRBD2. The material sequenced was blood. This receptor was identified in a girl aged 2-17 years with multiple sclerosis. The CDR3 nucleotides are TGTGCCAGCCTCCGGACTAGCGGGGGCGCCGCGGAGACCCAGTACTTC. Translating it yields CASLRTSGGAAETQYF.